The subject of this entry is one TCR beta chain. The antigen remains unidentified. This sample was taken from a study of cytomegalovirus exposure and HLA in healthy donors. General observations from the study: Later, an analysis found that common viral pathogens appeared to be linked with several of the most significant clusters.

CDR1 is MNHNS and CDR2 is SASEGT in the germline V gene. The CDR3 runs to 14 residues. The J segment lost 6 bases and the V segment lost 1 base, leaving 5 bases of the junction unmatched. The study ran its PCR with 60 Vbeta and 13 Jbeta primers. The assay was immunoSEQ multiplex PCR, and TCRdb's table has in-frame clones only and misses some. Here the sample spans roughly 160,000 clones, roughly 84% being singletons. The V and J genes are TRBV6-1 and TRBJ2-7; 8 bases are shared with TRBD2. Sequencing was carried out using PBMCs. This sequence was found in a young man in good health and CMV-seronegative. In nucleotides, the CDR3 is TGTGCCAGCAGTGAAGAGGGACTAGGGACCGAGCAGTACTTC. Residues: CASSEEGLGTEQYF.